The 24 T cell receptor beta chains below all came from one sample that was sequenced in a study of shared clonotypes between healthy human individuals. CD45RO-negative cells were positively selected for CCR7, leaving out terminally differentiated effector memory CD45RA+ cells. The table came from immunoSEQ multiplex PCR; TCRdb's copy has only in-frame clones and leaves some out. The sample includes millions of clones, under 95% of them seen just once. Sample: naive CD8+ T cells from PBMCs. The source of these receptors is a man aged 18 to 30 in good health. Some clones in this sample may be carry-over from other donors' samples.

The chain is built from TRBV7-9 and TRBJ1-6, with D maybe TRBD1 (5 bases). The CDR3 is 11 amino acids. Germline CDR1 is SEHNR and CDR2 is FQNEAQ (reference sequence). V lost 1 base to trimming and J lost 14 bases, with 6 bases between them. The CDR3 DNA is TGTGCCAGCAGCTTAGAGGGGACCCTCCACTTT. Amino acids: CASSLEGTLHF.

The chain links TRBV30 to TRBJ1-1; D gene ambiguous. The CDR3 sequence is 12 residues long. Trimming took off 5 bases at V and 4 bases at J, with 11 bases between the two ends. The germline CDR1 and CDR2 sequences are GTSNPN and SVGIG (reference sequence). This CDR3 reads CAWGPSGTEAFF. CDR3 bases: TGTGCCTGGGGGCCCAGCGGCACTGAAGCTTTCTTT.

The rearrangement links TRBV7-9 to TRBJ1-4; D is perhaps TRBD1 (6 bases). The CDR3 contains 13 residues. Germline V lookup: CDR1 SEHNR, CDR2 FQNEAQ (reference sequence). V was cut by 10 bases and J by 8 bases, with 17 bases left in between. CDR3 DNA: TGTGCCACCCCGGTGGAGGGGGAAGAAAAACTGTTTTTT. Amino acid sequence: CATPVEGEEKLFF.

V is TRBV27 and J is TRBJ2-1; 8 nucleotides align to TRBD2. CDR1 and CDR2 (germline): MNHEY, SMNVEV (reference sequence). This CDR3 is 18 amino acids long. J gave up 5 bases and V 5 bases, and 17 bases lay outside the gene matches. This CDR3 is CASSLLAPASGLNNEQFF. CDR3 nucleotide sequence: TGTGCCAGCAGTCTCCTCGCGCCGGCTAGCGGGTTGAACAATGAGCAGTTCTTC.

CDR3 amino acids: CASSHDRFSLDTIYF. The DNA of the CDR3 is TGCGCCAGCAGCCACGACAGGTTTTCCTTGGACACCATATATTTT. The chain couples TRBV4-3 to TRBJ1-3; D possibly corresponds to TRBD1 (6 bases). The V end lost 3 bases, the J end lost 8 bases, and 17 bases lay between the germline ends. CDR3 length: 15 residues. Germline-derived CDR1 and CDR2 are LGHNA and YSLEER.

This clone has only a few counts. The sample carries other DNA sequences with the same CDR3. This sequence joins TRBV9 and TRBJ2-1; 8 nucleotides line up with TRBD2. This CDR3 is 16 amino acids long. The germline V gene encodes CDR1 SGDLS and CDR2 YYNGEE. The junction had 2 bases not matched to a gene; V was cut back by 0 bases and J by 0 bases. CDR3 DNA sequence: TGTGCCAGCAGCGTAGCTGGGACTAGCTCCTACAATGAGCAGTTCTTC. Protein product: CASSVAGTSSYNEQFF.

This chain links TRBV30 with TRBJ2-7; 8 bases are shared with TRBD1. Per germline, CDR1 GTSNPN and CDR2 SVGIG (reference sequence). V lost 1 base to trimming and J lost 1 base; unmatched junction nucleotides: 3. This CDR3 comprises 14 residues. The CDR3 reads CAWSGTGSSYEQYF. The CDR3 DNA is TGTGCCTGGAGTGGGACAGGGTCGTCCTACGAGCAGTACTTC. Looking up the rest from reference TRBV30 and TRBJ2-7 gives the full variable domain: SQTIHQWPATLVQPVGSPLSLECTVEGTSNPNLYWYRQAAGRGLQLLFYSVGIGQISSEVPQNLSASRPQDRQFILSSKKLLLSDSGFYLCAWSGTGSSYEQYFGPGTRLTVT.

The gene calls are TRBV27 and TRBJ1-2, with 11 bases lining up with TRBD1. Per the germline V gene, CDR1 is MNHEY and CDR2 is SMNVEV (reference sequence). V was clipped by 3 bases and J by 4 bases; unmatched bases: 4. This CDR3 comprises 15 residues. The CDR3, as DNA: TGTGCCAGCAGTTTGGACAGGGGGCTTATCTATGGCTACACCTTC. Its protein is CASSLDRGLIYGYTF.

J is TRBJ2-1 and V is TRBV9; 9 bases are a match to TRBD2. This CDR3 region has 14 residues. The V and J ends lost 4 bases and 8 bases, in that order; junction bases with no gene match: 7. Germline loops: CDR1 SGDLS, CDR2 YYNGEE. The CDR3 DNA follows: TGTGCCAGCAGCCCCTCCAGCGGGGGGCATGAGCAGTTCTTC. It translates to CASSPSSGGHEQFF.

V and J are TRBV4-1 and TRBJ2-1; 9 bases line up with TRBD2. After removal of 0 bases from V and 10 bases from J, the junction contained 19 bases not matched to a gene. Germline values: CDR1 MGHRA, CDR2 YSYEKL. CDR3 size: 19 residues. DNA of the CDR3: TGCGCCAGCAGCCAAGATACACGGACTTTAGCGGGAGTGTACAGGGAGCAGTTCTTC. This translates into CASSQDTRTLAGVYREQFF.

The V and J genes are TRBV7-9 and TRBJ2-1, with 12 bases that match TRBD2. V dropped 9 bases and J dropped 7; count of bases not matched to a gene: 10. Germline CDR1 reads SEHNR; CDR2 reads FQNEAQ (reference sequence). CDR3 length equals 15 residues. CDR3 region: CASKLAGGGENEQFF. CDR3 sequence (DNA): TGTGCCAGTAAACTAGCGGGAGGCGGGGAGAATGAGCAGTTCTTC.

The chain uses TRBV11-2 and TRBJ1-1; tentative D call: TRBD1 (5 bases). The CDR3 extends over 14 amino acids. The V end was cut by 5 bases, the J end by 5 bases, with 15 bases between. From germline, CDR1 is SGHAT and CDR2 FQNNGV. CDR3 DNA sequence: TGTGCCAGCAGCCCGCCCGTCCGGGGGACTGAAGCTTTCTTT. It specifies CASSPPVRGTEAFF.

This chain joins TRBV29-1 and TRBJ2-7; 7 bases agree with TRBD1. Trimming cost V 2 bases and J 3 bases; bases outside gene matches: 4. This CDR3 has 13 amino acids. The germline CDR1 and CDR2 sequences are SQVTM and ANQGSEA. The CDR3 DNA reads TGCAGCGTTGAAAAGGGGGCCGGCTACGAGCAGTACTTC. Translation gives CSVEKGAGYEQYF.

V is TRBV7-3 and J is TRBJ2-7, with D maybe TRBD2 (6 bases). V dropped 2 bases and J dropped 5 bases, with 10 bases sitting between them. CDR1 SGHTA and CDR2 FQGTGA come from the germline V gene. CDR3 length equals 13 residues. The CDR3 loop reads CASSLEGGNEQYF. The CDR3 bases are TGTGCCAGCAGCTTAGAGGGAGGAAACGAGCAGTACTTC.

Note on this clone: The same CDR3 can be traced to other DNA sequences in this sample. The rearrangement joins TRBV13 to TRBJ2-7; D is tentatively TRBD1 or TRBD2 (5 bases each). Trimming removed 5 bases from V and 3 bases from J, with 11 bases in between. The CDR3 sequence is 13 residues long. The V gene's germline CDR1 is PRHDT and CDR2 FYEKMQ (reference sequence). The CDR3 nucleotides are TGTGCCAGCAGCCCGGGACGGAACTACGAGCAGTACTTC. It specifies CASSPGRNYEQYF. The whole variable domain, remainder taken from reference TRBV13 and TRBJ2-7, is AAGVIQSPRHLIKEKRETATLKCYPIPRHDTVYWYQQGPGQDPQFLISFYEKMQSDKGSIPDRFSAQQFSDYHSELNMSSLELGDSALYFCASSPGRNYEQYFGPGTRLTVT.

This clone came up a few times. V and J are TRBV7-7 and TRBJ2-2; 7 bases are shared with TRBD1. The CDR3 consists of 14 residues. Germline CDR1 and CDR2: SSHAT and FNYEAQ (reference sequence). V was pared by 5 bases and J by 3 bases, with 3 bases of the junction left unmatched. The CDR3: CASSPGQYTGELFF. In DNA form, the CDR3 reads TGTGCCAGCAGCCCGGGACAGTACACCGGGGAGCTGTTTTTT.

This chain's CDR3 is CAWSLRQGHQPQHF. The CDR3 DNA reads as TGTGCCTGGAGTTTGAGACAGGGACATCAGCCCCAGCATTTT. The rearrangement joins TRBV30 to TRBJ1-5, with 7 bases that match TRBD1. The CDR3 extends over 14 amino acids. The junction had 6 bases not matched to a gene; V was cut back by 2 bases and J by 5 bases. Germline-derived CDR1 and CDR2 are GTSNPN and SVGIG (reference sequence).

J is TRBJ1-5 and V is TRBV28, with 7 bases matching TRBD1. V lost 4 bases and J lost 4; bases outside the gene matches: 7. This CDR3 is 15 amino acids long. The V gene's germline CDR1 is MDHEN and CDR2 SYDVKM. In nucleotides, the CDR3 is TGTGCCAGCAGTTCTCCGGGACAGATAAATCAGCCCCAGCATTTT. Translating it yields CASSSPGQINQPQHF.

The gene calls are TRBV7-6 and TRBJ1-3, with unresolved D. V was trimmed by 3 bases and J by 1 base, leaving 16 bases between them. Germline V gene sequence: CDR1 SGHVS, CDR2 FNYEAQ. This CDR3 spans 17 amino acids. The chain's CDR3 is CASSLGTMGMSGNTIYF. CDR3 DNA sequence: TGTGCCAGCAGCTTGGGTACAATGGGGATGTCTGGAAACACCATATATTTT.

This clone appeared once. The rearrangement joins TRBV27 to TRBJ2-3; D gene uncertain. V shed 0 bases and J shed 4 bases, with 17 bases lying between them. Germline V gene data show CDR1 as MNHEY and CDR2 as SMNVEV (reference sequence). This CDR3 has 17 residues. The CDR3 DNA reads TGTGCCAGCAGTTTATCCCACGGCCCAACAAACCCAGATACGCAGTATTTT. It specifies CASSLSHGPTNPDTQYF.

CDR3 DNA: TGCGCCAGCAGCTTTAAGGCGGAGGGCCGGGGCACCGGGGAGCTGTTTTTT. Encoded protein: CASSFKAEGRGTGELFF. The rearrangement links TRBV5-1 to TRBJ2-2; TRBD2 is a possible D gene (6 bases). CDR1 is SGHRS, CDR2 YFSETQ, per germline. The CDR3 extends over 17 amino acids. V was clipped by 2 bases and J by 4 bases, with 18 bases between them.

Of note for this clone: At the DNA level, this CDR3 is encoded by other sequences in the same sample as well. The V and J genes are TRBV19 and TRBJ2-3; D unclear. Germline values: CDR1 LNHDA, CDR2 SQIVND (reference sequence). The V end was cut by 2 bases, the J end by 1 base, with 4 bases between. The CDR3 covers 13 residues. As DNA, the CDR3 is TGTGCCAGTAGTATATTGGGCACAGATACGCAGTATTTT. It translates to CASSILGTDTQYF.

This sequence joins TRBV11-2 and TRBJ2-2; TRBD2 matches 8 bases. The germline V gene encodes CDR1 SGHAT and CDR2 FQNNGV. J gave up 2 bases and V 3 bases, and 5 bases lay outside the gene matches. This CDR3 comprises 16 residues. CDR3 residues: CASSFIAGSNTGELFF. The CDR3 DNA reads TGTGCCAGCAGCTTTATAGCGGGGTCAAACACCGGGGAGCTGTTTTTT.

This chain links TRBV27 with TRBJ2-1; D not resolved. V was shortened by 2 bases and J by 8 bases, with 13 bases between the two germline ends. The CDR3 totals 14 residues. CDR1 is MNHEY and CDR2 is SMNVEV in the germline V gene (reference sequence). CDR3 region: CASSLERVSDEQFF. In DNA, the CDR3 is TGTGCCAGCAGTTTAGAACGGGTAAGCGATGAGCAGTTCTTC.